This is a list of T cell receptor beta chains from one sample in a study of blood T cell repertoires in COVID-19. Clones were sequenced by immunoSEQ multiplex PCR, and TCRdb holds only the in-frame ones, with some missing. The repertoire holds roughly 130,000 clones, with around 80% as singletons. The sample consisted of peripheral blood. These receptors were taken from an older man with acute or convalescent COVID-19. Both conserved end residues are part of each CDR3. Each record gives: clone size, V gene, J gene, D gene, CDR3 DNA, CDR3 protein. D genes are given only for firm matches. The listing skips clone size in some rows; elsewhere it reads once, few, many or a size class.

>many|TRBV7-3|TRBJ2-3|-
TGTGCCAGCAGCCCCGGACTTGTCGGGACAGATACGCAGTATTTT
CASSPGLVGTDTQYF
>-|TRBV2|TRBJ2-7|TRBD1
TGTGCCAGCACCCTGGCGGGGACAGGGGACGAGCAGTACTTC
CASTLAGTGDEQYF
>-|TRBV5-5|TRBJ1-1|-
TGTGCCAGCAGCAATCGGGTGGGCACTGAAGCTTTCTTT
CASSNRVGTEAFF
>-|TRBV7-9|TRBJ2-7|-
TGTGCCAGCAGCGCGACAGGCTCCTACGAGCAGTACTTC
CASSATGSYEQYF
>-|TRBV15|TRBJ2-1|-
TGTGCCACCAGCAGAGATTCCGGTGAGCAGTTCTTC
CATSRDSGEQFF
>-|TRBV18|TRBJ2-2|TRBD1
TGTGCCAGCTCTGGACAGGGCGCGGACACCGGGGAGCTGTTTTTT
CASSGQGADTGELFF
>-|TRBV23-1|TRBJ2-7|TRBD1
TGCGCCAGCAGTCAACTTTTGTCCCGGGACAGGCATTACGAGCAGTACTTC
CASSQLLSRDRHYEQYF
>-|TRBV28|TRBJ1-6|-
TGTGCCAGCAGTTTATCTGTTGGGGAGGCGGGTTCACCCCTCCACTTT
CASSLSVGEAGSPLHF
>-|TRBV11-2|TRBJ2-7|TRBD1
TGTGCCAGCAGCTTGGGACAGGGTCTCGAGCAGTACTTC
CASSLGQGLEQYF
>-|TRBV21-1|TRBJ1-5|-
TGTGCCAGCAGCAAAGCGACAGTGGTTAGCAATCAGCCCCAGCATTTT
CASSKATVVSNQPQHF
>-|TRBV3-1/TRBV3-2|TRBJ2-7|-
TGTGCCAGCAGCCAAGCTCTCTCCGAGCAGTACTTC
CASSQALSEQYF
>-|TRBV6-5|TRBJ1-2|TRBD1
TGTGCCAGCAGATACCTGGACAGGGACTATGGCTACACCTTC
CASRYLDRDYGYTF
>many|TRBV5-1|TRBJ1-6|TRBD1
TGCGCCAGCAGCACGGGACAGGCCAATTCACCCCTCCACTTT
CASSTGQANSPLHF
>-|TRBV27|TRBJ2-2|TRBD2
TGTGCCAGCAGTTTTCAAGCGGGGGGCACAAACACCGGGGAGCTGTTTTTT
CASSFQAGGTNTGELFF
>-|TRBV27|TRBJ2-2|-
TGTGCCAGCAGCCGGGGAGGAACCGGGGAGCTGTTTTTT
CASSRGGTGELFF
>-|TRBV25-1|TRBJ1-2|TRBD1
TGTGCCAGCAGTCCCGCGGTGGGACAGAGCTATGGCTACACCTTC
CASSPAVGQSYGYTF
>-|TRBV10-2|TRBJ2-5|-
TGCGCCAGCAGTGAATATCGAGAGACCCAGTACTTC
CASSEYRETQYF
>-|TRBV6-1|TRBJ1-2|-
TGTGCCAGCAGTCAAGCTACAAACTATGGCTACACCTTC
CASSQATNYGYTF
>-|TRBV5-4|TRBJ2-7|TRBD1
TGTGCCAGCAGCGTGTACCGGGACAGGGGGCGCAGGGACGAGCAGTACTTC
CASSVYRDRGRRDEQYF
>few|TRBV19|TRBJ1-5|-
TGTGCCAGTAGTAGAAAGGGGGGGGGCAATCAGCCCCAGCATTTT
CASSRKGGGNQPQHF
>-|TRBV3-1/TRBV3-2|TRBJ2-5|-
TGTGCCAGCAGCCCGACAGCAGTCCAGACAGTACAAGAGACCCAGTACTTC
CASSPTAVQTVQETQYF
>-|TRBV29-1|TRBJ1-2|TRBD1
TGCAGCGTGACATCGGGACAGCGGGGCTACACCTTC
CSVTSGQRGYTF
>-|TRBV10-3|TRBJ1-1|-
TGTGCCATCAGAACAGGGAAGGACGTAACTGAAGCTTTCTTT
CAIRTGKDVTEAFF
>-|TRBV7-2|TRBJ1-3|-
TGTGCCAGCAGCTCCAGGGGAACGTCTGGAAACACCATATATTTT
CASSSRGTSGNTIYF
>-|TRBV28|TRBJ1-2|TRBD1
TGTGCCAGCAGCTTGCCGGGACAGGGCCTGAACTATGGCTACACCTTC
CASSLPGQGLNYGYTF
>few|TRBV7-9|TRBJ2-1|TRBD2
TGTGCCAGCAGCGCCACCGGGACTAGCGGCTACAATGAGCAGTTCTTC
CASSATGTSGYNEQFF
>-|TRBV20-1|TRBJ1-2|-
TGCAGTGCCCCCGATGGCTACACCTTC
CSAPDGYTF
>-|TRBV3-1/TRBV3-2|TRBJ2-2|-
TGTGCCAGCAGCCAAGGGAGAGCCCTTAGTCGCACCGGGGAGCTGTTTTTT
CASSQGRALSRTGELFF
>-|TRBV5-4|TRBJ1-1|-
TGTGCCAGCAGCGCTACAGGGAACACTGAAGCTTTCTTT
CASSATGNTEAFF
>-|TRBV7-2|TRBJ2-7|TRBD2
TGTGCCAGCAGCTTAGCCCGGCGCGGGGGGGAGCAGTACTTC
CASSLARRGGEQYF
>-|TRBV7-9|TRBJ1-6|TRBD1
TGTGCCAGCAGCTTCGGACAGGGGGCTTGGGGTAATTCACCCCTCCACTTT
CASSFGQGAWGNSPLHF
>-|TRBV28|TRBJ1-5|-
TGTGCCAGCAGGGGCAGGGCCAGGGGCAATCAGCCCCAGCATTTT
CASRGRARGNQPQHF
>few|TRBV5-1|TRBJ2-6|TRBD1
TGCGCCAGCACGGACAGGGCTGGGGCCAACGTCCTGACTTTC
CASTDRAGANVLTF
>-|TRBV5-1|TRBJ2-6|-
TGCGCCAGCAGCGCGACAAACGCGGGGGCCAACGTCCTGACTTTC
CASSATNAGANVLTF
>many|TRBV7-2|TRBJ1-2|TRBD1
TGTGCCAGCAGCACCCGACAGGGGGCGGGACTTGGCTACACCTTC
CASSTRQGAGLGYTF
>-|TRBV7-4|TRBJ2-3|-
TGTGCCAGCAGATTGCAGACTAGCACAGATACGCAGTATTTT
CASRLQTSTDTQYF
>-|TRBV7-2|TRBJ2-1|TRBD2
TGTGCCAGCAGCTTATCACGGGGGGGCAATGAGCAGTTCTTC
CASSLSRGGNEQFF
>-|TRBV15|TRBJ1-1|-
TGTGCCACCAGCAGAGATCTGACCCGGGGTCAAAACACTGAAGCTTTCTTT
CATSRDLTRGQNTEAFF
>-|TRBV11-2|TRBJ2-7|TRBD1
TGTGCCAGCAGCTTGGGAACAGGGGCCTACGAGCAGTACTTC
CASSLGTGAYEQYF
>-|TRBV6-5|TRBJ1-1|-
TGTGCCAGCAGTTCCGCCCGGGGCACTGAAGCTTTCTTT
CASSSARGTEAFF
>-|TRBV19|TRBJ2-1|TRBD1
TGTGCCAGTTGGGACAGTTACAATGAGCAGTTCTTC
CASWDSYNEQFF
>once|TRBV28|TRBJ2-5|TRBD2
TGTGCCAGCAGTCCACTGGGACTAGCGGGGGGAGAGACCCAGTACTTC
CASSPLGLAGGETQYF
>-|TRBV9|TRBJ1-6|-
TGTGCCAGCAACCAGGGTTGGAGTAATTCACCCCTCCACTTT
CASNQGWSNSPLHF
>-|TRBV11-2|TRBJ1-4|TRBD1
TGTGCCAGCAGCCCGACGACAGGGACGGCTGAAAAACTGTTTTTT
CASSPTTGTAEKLFF
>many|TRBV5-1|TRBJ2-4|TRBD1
TGCGCCAGCAGCCCGACAGGGGACAAAAACATTCAGTACTTC
CASSPTGDKNIQYF
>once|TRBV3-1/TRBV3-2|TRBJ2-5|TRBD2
TGTGCCAGCAGCCAAGGGCTAGCGGGCTTAGAGACCCAGTACTTC
CASSQGLAGLETQYF
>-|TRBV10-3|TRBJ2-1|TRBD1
TGTGCCATCAGGGGACAGGACAATGAGCAGTTCTTC
CAIRGQDNEQFF
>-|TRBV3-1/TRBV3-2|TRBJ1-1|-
TGTGCCAGCAGCCAAGGGCGGTCAGGGCAGGACACTGAAGCTTTCTTT
CASSQGRSGQDTEAFF
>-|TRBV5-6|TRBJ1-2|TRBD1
TGTGCCAGCAGCCAGGGACAGGGTCAAAGCTATGGCTACACCTTC
CASSQGQGQSYGYTF
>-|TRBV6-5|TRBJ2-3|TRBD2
TGTGCCAGCAGTCTTTCTAGCGGGGGCGGTACGCAGTATTTT
CASSLSSGGGTQYF
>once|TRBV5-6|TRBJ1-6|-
TGTGCCAGCAGCGCAACAGTGTTGATCTATAATTCACCCCTCCACTTT
CASSATVLIYNSPLHF
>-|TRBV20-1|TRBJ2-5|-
TGCAGTGCTAGTCGCAGCCAAGAGACCCAGTACTTC
CSASRSQETQYF
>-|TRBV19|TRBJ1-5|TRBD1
TGTGCCAGTAGTATAGACAACAGGGGGCGCGGAAATCAGCCCCAGCATTTT
CASSIDNRGRGNQPQHF
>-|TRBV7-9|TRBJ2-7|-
TGTGCCAGCAGCCTTACAGGGACCTCCTACGAGCAGTACTTC
CASSLTGTSYEQYF
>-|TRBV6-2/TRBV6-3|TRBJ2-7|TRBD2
TGTGCCAGCAGTTACGGACCGGGACTAGTTAACTACGAGCAGTACTTC
CASSYGPGLVNYEQYF